Reported below is one T cell receptor beta chain. Its antigen is still unknown. The method was immunoSEQ multiplex PCR; TCRdb's version includes in-frame clones alone and lacks a portion of them. The sample has roughly 150,000 clones; roughly 86% are singletons. The CDR3 covers 16 residues. The trim removed 6 bases at V and 3 bases at J, leaving 10 bases unmatched. Germline CDR1 and CDR2: SGHTA and FQGNSA. The record originates from a study of T cell responses to AZD1222 COVID-19 vaccine. For the study at large: Recipients boosted at about 4 weeks or about 12 weeks are pooled. The study, taken as a whole, reports: The number of AZD1222 recipients seropositive at baseline was only five to seven. CD4 TCRs associated with vaccination spanned spike, dominating at 160-218 and 743-854. White British ancestry dominated among donors, who included more females, and clonal diversity was possibly underestimated.

This TCR was recovered from an adult in good health. The V gene is TRBV7-2, the J gene TRBJ2-1; 8 nucleotides align to TRBD1. The sample consisted of peripheral blood, taken on day 0 of AZD1222 vaccination. This chain's CDR3 is CASSQQGATNYNEQFF. The CDR3 region has the DNA TGTGCCAGCAGTCAGCAGGGGGCCACAAACTACAATGAGCAGTTCTTC.